This TCR beta chain was identified during a study of blood T cells in healthy people across ages. For the second PCR, which ran for about 6 to 11 cycles, a sample-barcoded 5' primer and a J-beta primer mix were used. MiXCR, run by TCRdb on the 5' RACE reads, gives a single entry per CDR3 protein. This table has hundreds of thousands of distinct CDR3 sequences, approximately 44% appearing once. This clonotype was found a few times. CDR1 is DFQATT and CDR2 is SNEGSKA in the germline V gene (reference sequence). There are 15 residues in the CDR3. V was clipped by 5 bases and J by 0 bases, with 16 bases between them.

Material: blood. This TCR came from a man in his fifties or sixties in good health. The J gene is TRBJ1-1, the V gene TRBV20-1, with D uncertain. This CDR3 is CSALVRKVMNTEAFF. DNA for the CDR3: TGCAGTGCTCTCGTGAGGAAGGTAATGAACACTGAAGCTTTCTTT.